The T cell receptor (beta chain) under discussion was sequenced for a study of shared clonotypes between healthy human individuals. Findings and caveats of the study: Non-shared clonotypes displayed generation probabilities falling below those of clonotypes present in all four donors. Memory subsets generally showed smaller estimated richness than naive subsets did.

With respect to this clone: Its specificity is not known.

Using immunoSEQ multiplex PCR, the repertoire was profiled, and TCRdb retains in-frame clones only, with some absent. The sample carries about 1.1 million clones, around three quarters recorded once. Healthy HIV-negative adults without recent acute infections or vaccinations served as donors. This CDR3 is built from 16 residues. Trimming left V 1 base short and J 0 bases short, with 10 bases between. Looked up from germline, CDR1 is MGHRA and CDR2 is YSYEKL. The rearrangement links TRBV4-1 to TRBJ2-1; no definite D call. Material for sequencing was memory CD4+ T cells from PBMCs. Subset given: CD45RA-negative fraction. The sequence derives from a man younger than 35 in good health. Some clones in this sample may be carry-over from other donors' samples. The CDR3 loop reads CASSQVTAGSYNEQFF. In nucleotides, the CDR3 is TGCGCCAGCAGCCAAGTTACGGCAGGCTCCTACAATGAGCAGTTCTTC.